These 32 T cell receptor beta chains originate from one sample sequenced in a study of identical twins (dated by TCRdb to between 2015 and 2016). Preparation of the library involved 5' RACE. This sample was sequenced with an Illumina HiSeq 2000. Clones were called with MiXCR by TCRdb after fastp trimmed the public reads at Q25, and only in-frame beta chains were retained. One record per CDR3 amino acid sequence lists the most common genes and DNA. This sample holds about 700,000 distinct CDR3 sequences; 8% to 9% were observed only once. Of the sample, roughly 0.9% falls within the top ten clones. This same sample was also taken into another study, of yellow fever vaccine responses in identical twins.

Sequencing used PBMCs. The receptors derive from a woman under 30 in good health.

This clonotype has a handful of counts. The gene calls are TRBV24-1 and TRBJ1-4, with D possibly matching TRBD1 (6 bases). The CDR3 is 14 residues long. Trimming shortened V by 3 bases and J by 7 bases, and 11 bases separated the two germline ends. CDR1 is KGHDR and CDR2 is SFDVKD in the germline V gene. In nucleotides, the CDR3 is TGTGCCACCAGTGATAGCAGGGGAGGTGAAAAACTGTTTTTT. This translates into CATSDSRGGEKLFF.

The chain couples TRBV6-1 to TRBJ1-1; D is undetermined. Germline V gene data show CDR1 as MNHNS and CDR2 as SASEGT. This CDR3 comprises 13 residues. Trimming pared 6 bases from V and 5 bases from J, leaving 13 bases between. The CDR3 is CASRNGFWTEAFF. DNA of the CDR3: TGTGCCAGCAGGAACGGGTTCTGGACTGAAGCTTTCTTT.

The chain combines TRBV27 with TRBJ2-7; 7 positions match TRBD1. The CDR3 has 17 residues. Germline V gene data show CDR1 as MNHEY and CDR2 as SMNVEV (reference sequence). With 7 bases clipped from V and 0 bases from J, the junction kept 15 bases outside the gene matches. CDR3 protein: CASTSRLITGDSYEQYF. DNA of the CDR3: TGTGCCAGCACTTCCCGATTAATTACAGGGGACTCCTACGAGCAGTACTTC.

This clonotype was seen a handful of times. The V and J genes are TRBV7-2 and TRBJ2-3, with 14 positions matching TRBD2. The germline gives CDR1 SGHTA, CDR2 FQGNSA. The CDR3 sequence is 15 residues long. After removal of 2 bases from V and 11 bases from J, the junction contained 6 bases not matched to a gene. Written as DNA, the CDR3 is TGTGCCAGCAGCTTATACGGGACTAGCGGGGGTGGGCAGTATTTT. This sequence encodes CASSLYGTSGGGQYF.

This clonotype was detected ten times or more. The chain uses TRBV7-2 and TRBJ2-1; D ambiguous. The CDR3 runs 13 residues. CDR1 and CDR2 from the germline V gene are SGHTA and FQGNSA. With 2 bases removed from V and 7 bases from J, the gap between germline ends came to 9 bases. CDR3 amino acids: CASSLILGNEQFF. CDR3 DNA sequence: TGTGCCAGCAGCTTAATATTGGGGAATGAGCAGTTCTTC.

The rearrangement uses TRBV4-1 and TRBJ1-1; D is unresolved. In germline, CDR1 is MGHRA, CDR2 YSYEKL. The CDR3 is 18 amino acids. V was trimmed by 0 bases and J by 5 bases, leaving 22 bases between them. CDR3 sequence: CASSQDPTRTPLVTEAFF. The CDR3 nucleotides read TGCGCCAGCAGCCAAGATCCGACGCGGACTCCCCTGGTGACTGAAGCTTTCTTT.

In this sample, this clonotype turned up a few times. The chain is built from TRBV6-5 and TRBJ2-5; D is possibly TRBD1 (6 bases). This CDR3 has 14 residues. Germline V gene lookup returns CDR1 MNHEY and CDR2 SVGAGI. The V gene lost 1 base and the J gene lost 1 base, with 7 bases spanning the gap. The CDR3 loop reads CASSYLDSQETQYF. In DNA, the CDR3 is TGTGCCAGCAGTTACTTGGACAGCCAAGAGACCCAGTACTTC.

The sample holds a few counts of this clonotype. The genes are TRBV5-8 and TRBJ2-7; no definite D call. Germline CDR1 is SGHTS and CDR2 is YDEGEE. The CDR3 is 11 residues long. V gave up 2 bases and J gave up 5 bases, with 5 bases separating them. CDR3 in amino acids: CASSFNHEQYF. The CDR3, as DNA: TGTGCCAGCAGCTTCAACCACGAGCAGTACTTC.

The chain employs TRBV27 and TRBJ2-1; 7 nucleotides agree with TRBD2. The V and J ends lost 3 bases and 5 bases, in that order; junction bases with no gene match: 4. The CDR3 runs 14 residues. Germline CDR1 is MNHEY and CDR2 is SMNVEV (reference sequence). The CDR3 region is CASSFSLADNEQFF. CDR3 bases: TGTGCCAGCAGTTTCTCTCTAGCGGACAATGAGCAGTTCTTC.

The chain is built from TRBV5-1 and TRBJ2-1; D gene uncertain. V dropped 4 bases and J dropped 9 bases, with 17 bases sitting between them. This CDR3 is 14 amino acids long. Germline assignment: CDR1 SGHRS and CDR2 YFSETQ. The CDR3 DNA reads as TGCGCCAGCAGCCCCCTGGGCTTCCGCGGTGAGCAGTTCTTC. It is translated as CASSPLGFRGEQFF.

A few counts support this clonotype. The chain's CDR3 is CASSERNPRAFF. CDR3 nucleotide sequence: TGTGCCAGCAGTGAAAGGAATCCAAGGGCTTTCTTT. The V and J genes are TRBV6-1 and TRBJ1-1; D is unresolved. The CDR3 has 12 amino acids. The germline V gene has CDR1 MNHNS and CDR2 SASEGT. The ends were cut back, 2 bases at V and 11 bases at J, with 12 bases in the middle.

V and J are TRBV5-8 and TRBJ2-7; 10 bases line up with TRBD2. V gave up 2 bases and J gave up 2 bases; unmatched junction bases: 4. The CDR3 loop spans 15 amino acids. Germline lookup yields CDR1 SGHTS and CDR2 YDEGEE. CDR3 nucleotides: TGTGCCAGCAGCTTAACTAGCGGGACTACCTACGAGCAGTACTTC. As protein: CASSLTSGTTYEQYF.

The chain carries TRBV4-2 and TRBJ2-2; 10 bases fit TRBD2. In germline, CDR1 is LGHNA, CDR2 YNFKEQ. V was clipped by 1 base and J by 7 bases; unmatched bases: 12. CDR3 length: 18 residues. The CDR3 region has the DNA TGTGCCAGCAGCCAAGCGCAGCTAGCGGGAGTATCGGGCGGGGAGCTGTTTTTT. Encoded protein: CASSQAQLAGVSGGELFF.

This clonotype was found a few times. This chain connects TRBV12-3 or TRBV12-4 to TRBJ1-6, with 8 nucleotides matching TRBD1. J gave up 8 bases and V 5 bases, and 11 bases lay outside the gene matches. The CDR3 contains 16 residues. The chain's CDR3 is CASSPHGQGLDSPLHF. The CDR3 DNA reads as TGTGCCAGCAGTCCGCACGGACAGGGCCTTGATTCACCCCTCCACTTT.

Remarks on this clonotype: The missing conserved phenylalanine or tryptophan at the end of this CDR3 makes a read error likely. This chain joins TRBV7-8 and TRBJ2-5, with 8 bases that match TRBD2. The V gene end was trimmed by 5 bases and the J gene end by 2 bases; junction bases not matched to a gene: 10. The CDR3 totals 16 residues. CDR1 and CDR2 from the germline V gene are SGHVS and FQNEAQ. The CDR3 protein is CASSTSRGTRQETQYL. The CDR3 region has the DNA TGTGCCAGCAGCACCTCACGTGGGACTAGGCAAGAGACCCAGTACTTG.

This clonotype was seen ten or more times. V usage is TRBV11-2 and J usage is TRBJ2-3; D is perhaps TRBD1 (5 bases). This CDR3 contains 15 residues. V was shortened by 0 bases and J by 2 bases, with 9 bases between the two germline ends. Looked up from germline, CDR1 is SGHAT and CDR2 is FQNNGV. The CDR3 reads CASSLEGHPTDTQYF. CDR3 DNA sequence: TGTGCCAGCAGCTTAGAAGGACACCCCACAGATACGCAGTATTTT.

This clonotype was counted a few times. V is TRBV13 and J is TRBJ2-3; TRBD2 agrees at 10 bases. Germline CDR1 is PRHDT and CDR2 is FYEKMQ (reference sequence). The V and J ends lost 5 bases and 3 bases, in that order; junction bases with no gene match: 2. This CDR3 region has 14 residues. The CDR3 loop is CASSQREGTDTQYF. The CDR3 coding sequence is TGTGCCAGCAGCCAGCGGGAGGGGACAGATACGCAGTATTTT.

This clonotype was counted only a few times. The chain joins TRBV9 to TRBJ1-4, with TRBD1 matching 7 bases. Trimming at V came to 2 bases and at J to 8 bases, leaving 6 bases not matched to a gene. This CDR3 spans 14 amino acids. Germline V gene lookup returns CDR1 SGDLS and CDR2 YYNGEE. CDR3 bases: TGTGCCAGCAGCGTCCGGGACAGCCCGGAAAAACTGTTTTTT. Translation gives CASSVRDSPEKLFF.

This clonotype came up many times. V is TRBV10-3 and J is TRBJ2-5; D may match TRBD1 or TRBD2 (6 bases each). The CDR3 extends over 13 amino acids. V lost 3 bases, J lost 4 bases, and 9 bases lay in between. The germline V gene has CDR1 ENHRY and CDR2 SYGVKD. The CDR3 bases are TGTGCCATCAGTGATGGGGGGCTAGAGACCCAGTACTTC. Its translation is CAISDGGLETQYF.

The J gene is TRBJ2-7, the V gene TRBV20-1; perhaps D is TRBD1 or TRBD2 (5 bases each). V was clipped by 1 base and J by 2 bases, with 15 bases between them. Germline values: CDR1 DFQATT, CDR2 SNEGSKA (reference sequence). CDR3 length equals 15 residues. The CDR3 reads CSARVTRGVTYEQYF. Here the CDR3 DNA reads TGCAGTGCTAGAGTAACACGAGGGGTGACCTACGAGCAGTACTTC.

Ten or more counts support this clonotype. The chain uses TRBV20-1 and TRBJ2-5; D unresolved. The CDR3 covers 13 residues. The V gene's germline CDR1 is DFQATT and CDR2 SNEGSKA (reference sequence). Trimming cost V 7 bases and J 5 bases, with 17 bases left between them. Here the CDR3 reads CSGSRAIGETQYF. The DNA for the CDR3 is TGCAGTGGTTCTCGAGCGATTGGGGAGACCCAGTACTTC.

This clonotype was seen a few times. The rearrangement uses TRBV11-2 and TRBJ1-1; D not certain. The V gene's germline CDR1 is SGHAT and CDR2 FQNNGV. Trimming removed 5 bases at V and 3 bases at J, with 13 bases between. The CDR3 is 14 amino acids. For the CDR3, the DNA is TGTGCCAGCAGCAAAGACCCCGGTCACACTGAAGCTTTCTTT. Its protein is CASSKDPGHTEAFF.

This clonotype showed up just a few times. This rearrangement joins TRBV6-4 to TRBJ2-7; maybe TRBD2 (5 bases). CDR3 size: 13 residues. From germline, CDR1 is MRHNA and CDR2 SNTAGT. Trimming took off 2 bases at V and 6 bases at J, with 11 bases between the two ends. DNA of the CDR3: TGTGCCAGCAGTGACATTGGCGGAGGCGAGCAGTACTTC. It specifies CASSDIGGGEQYF.

The chain joins TRBV7-2 to TRBJ2-1; D remains ambiguous. The V gene's germline CDR1 is SGHTA and CDR2 FQGNSA. CDR3 size: 14 residues. Trimming cost V 1 base and J 3 bases, with 7 bases left between them. The CDR3 sequence is CASSLVSIYNEQFF. In DNA form, the CDR3 reads TGTGCCAGCAGCTTAGTCTCCATCTACAATGAGCAGTTCTTC. The complete variable domain, with remaining parts taken from reference TRBV7-2 and TRBJ2-1, reads GAGVSQSPSNKVTEKGKDVELRCDPISGHTALYWYRQSLGQGLEFLIYFQGNSAPDKSGLPSDRFSAERTGGSVSTLTIQRTQQEDSAVYLCASSLVSIYNEQFFGPGTRLTVL.

This clonotype was observed a few times. This sequence joins TRBV28 and TRBJ1-6; unclear D gene. Trimming shortened V by 2 bases and J by 0 bases, and 8 bases separated the two germline ends. This CDR3 is 16 amino acids long. Looked up from germline, CDR1 is MDHEN and CDR2 is SYDVKM. DNA for the CDR3: TGTGCCAGCAGTTTACCCCGGAGCTCCTATAATTCACCCCTCCACTTT. It codes for CASSLPRSSYNSPLHF. Full variable domain (outside the CDR3, taken from reference TRBV28 and TRBJ1-6): DVKVTQSSRYLVKRTGEKVFLECVQDMDHENMFWYRQDPGLGLRLIYFSYDVKMKEKGDIPEGYSVSREKKERFSLILESASTNQTSMYLCASSLPRSSYNSPLHFGNGTRLTVT.

The sample holds a few counts of this clonotype. This chain joins TRBV27 and TRBJ2-2; D might be TRBD2 (6 bases). There are 16 residues in the CDR3. The V end was cut by 6 bases, the J end by 3 bases, with 17 bases between. CDR1 is MNHEY and CDR2 is SMNVEV in the germline V gene (reference sequence). CDR3 in DNA: TGTGCCAGCAGCCAAAGGGGACTTGGCGACACCGGGGAGCTGTTTTTT. Translated, it gives CASSQRGLGDTGELFF.

The chain employs TRBV28 and TRBJ2-1, with D possibly TRBD2 on 6 matching bases. V shed 4 bases and J shed 2 bases, with 21 bases lying between them. In germline, CDR1 is MDHEN, CDR2 SYDVKM. The CDR3 contains 18 residues. CDR3 amino acids: CASSSLSARGRTYNEQFF. The CDR3 DNA sequence: TGTGCCAGCAGTTCCCTTTCCGCGCGAGGGAGGACCTACAATGAGCAGTTCTTC.

The sample holds many counts of this clonotype. The genes are TRBV24-1 and TRBJ1-1; unclear D gene. With 1 base removed from V and 1 base from J, the gap between germline ends came to 15 bases. The length of the CDR3 is 17 residues. Per the germline V gene, CDR1 is KGHDR and CDR2 is SFDVKD. CDR3 DNA sequence: TGTGCCACCAGTGATTTTACCCTAGTCGAAGAGAACACTGAAGCTTTCTTT. Protein product: CATSDFTLVEENTEAFF.

This clonotype was seen more than once but under ten times. The J gene is TRBJ2-1, the V gene TRBV7-2, with 9 bases lining up with TRBD2. The germline gives CDR1 SGHTA, CDR2 FQGNSA. CDR3 length: 13 residues. With 1 base clipped from V and 13 bases from J, the junction kept 5 bases outside the gene matches. CDR3 sequence: CASSLEASGDQFF. The CDR3 bases are TGTGCCAGCAGCTTAGAGGCTAGCGGGGACCAGTTCTTC.

This chain links TRBV29-1 with TRBJ1-1; TRBD1 is a possible D gene (6 bases). V was shortened by 6 bases and J by 10 bases, with 15 bases between the two germline ends. The length of the CDR3 is 11 residues. Germline V gives CDR1 SQVTM, CDR2 ANQGSEA. Here the CDR3 reads CSVLIQGRAFF. The CDR3 DNA reads TGCAGCGTCCTTATACAGGGTCGAGCTTTCTTT.

This clonotype was found a few times. The chain uses TRBV6-2 or TRBV6-3 and TRBJ2-1; D is possibly TRBD1 (5 bases). Per the germline V gene, CDR1 is MNHEY and CDR2 is SVGEGT. The V gene lost 4 bases and the J gene lost 1 base, with 11 bases spanning the gap. The CDR3 totals 15 residues. CDR3 sequence reads: CASSFSGLSYNEQFF. For the CDR3, the DNA is TGTGCCAGCAGTTTTTCAGGGCTTTCCTACAATGAGCAGTTCTTC.

This clonotype has just a few counts. The chain is built from TRBV5-6 and TRBJ2-3; D gene ambiguous. The germline V gene encodes CDR1 SGHDT and CDR2 YYEEEE. The V end lost 4 bases, the J end lost 4 bases, and 16 bases lay between the germline ends. The CDR3 is 15 amino acids. This CDR3 is CASSGGWSVADTQYF. The CDR3 region has the DNA TGTGCCAGCAGCGGCGGATGGTCCGTGGCAGATACGCAGTATTTT.